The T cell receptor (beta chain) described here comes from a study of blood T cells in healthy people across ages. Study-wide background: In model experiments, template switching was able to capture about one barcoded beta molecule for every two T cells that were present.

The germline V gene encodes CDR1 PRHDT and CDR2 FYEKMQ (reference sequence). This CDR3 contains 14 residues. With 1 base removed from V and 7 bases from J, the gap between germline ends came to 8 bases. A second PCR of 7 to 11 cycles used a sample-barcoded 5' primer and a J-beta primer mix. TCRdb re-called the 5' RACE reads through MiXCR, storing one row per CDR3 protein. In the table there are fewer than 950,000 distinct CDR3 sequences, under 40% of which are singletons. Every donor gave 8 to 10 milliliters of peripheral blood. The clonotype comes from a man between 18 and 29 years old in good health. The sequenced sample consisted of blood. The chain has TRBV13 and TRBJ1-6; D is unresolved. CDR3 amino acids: CASSLATENSPLHF. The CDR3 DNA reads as TGTGCCAGCAGCTTAGCAACAGAAAATTCACCCCTCCACTTT.